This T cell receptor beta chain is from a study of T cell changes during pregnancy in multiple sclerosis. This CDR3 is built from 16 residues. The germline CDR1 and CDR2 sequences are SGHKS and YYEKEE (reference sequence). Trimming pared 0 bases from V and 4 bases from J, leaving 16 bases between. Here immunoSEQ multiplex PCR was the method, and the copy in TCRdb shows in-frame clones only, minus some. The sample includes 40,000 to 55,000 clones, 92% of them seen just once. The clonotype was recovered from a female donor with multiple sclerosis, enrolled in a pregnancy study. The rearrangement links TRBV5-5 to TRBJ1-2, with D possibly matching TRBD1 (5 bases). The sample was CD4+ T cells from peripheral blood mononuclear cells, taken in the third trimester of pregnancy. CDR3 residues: CASSLVATGKGYGYTF. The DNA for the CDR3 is TGTGCCAGCAGCTTGGTGGCCACAGGCAAAGGCTATGGCTACACCTTC.